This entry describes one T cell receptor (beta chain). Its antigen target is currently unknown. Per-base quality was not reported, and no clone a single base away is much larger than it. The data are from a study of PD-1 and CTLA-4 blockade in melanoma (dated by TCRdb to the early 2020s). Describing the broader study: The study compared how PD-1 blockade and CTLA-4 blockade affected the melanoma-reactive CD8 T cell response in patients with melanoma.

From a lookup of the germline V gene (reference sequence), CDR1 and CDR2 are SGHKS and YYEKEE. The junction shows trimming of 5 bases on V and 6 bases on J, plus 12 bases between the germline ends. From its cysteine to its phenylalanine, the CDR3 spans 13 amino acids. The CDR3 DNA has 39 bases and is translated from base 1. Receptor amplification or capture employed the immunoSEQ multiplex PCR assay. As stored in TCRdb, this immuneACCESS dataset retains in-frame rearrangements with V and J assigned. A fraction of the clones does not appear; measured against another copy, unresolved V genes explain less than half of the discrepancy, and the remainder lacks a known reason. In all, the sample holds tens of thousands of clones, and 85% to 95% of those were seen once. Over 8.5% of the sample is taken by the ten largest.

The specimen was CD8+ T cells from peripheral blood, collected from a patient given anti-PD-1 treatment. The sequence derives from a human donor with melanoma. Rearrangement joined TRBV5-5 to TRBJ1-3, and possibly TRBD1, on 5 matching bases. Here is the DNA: TGTGCCAGCAGTTCAGGGTGGGAAAACACCATATATTTT. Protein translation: CASSSGWENTIYF.